These 23 T cell receptor beta chains came from one sample sequenced in a study of response to subunit inactivated influenza vaccine. One entry per CDR3 protein results from TCRdb running MiXCR on the RT-PCR reads. The sample yields 800,000 to 1,000,000 distinct CDR3 sequences, approximately 22% seen once. The sequencing here drew on PBMCs from blood, taken roughly 5 days after vaccination. These receptors were collected from a man aged 50 to 60 who received an inactivated influenza vaccine.

Only a few counts were recorded for this clonotype. The chain joins TRBV4-3 to TRBJ2-7, with TRBD2 matching 12 bases. Germline V gene sequence: CDR1 LGHNA, CDR2 YSLEER. V trimming: 1 base; J trimming: 5 bases; junction bases outside the gene matches: 0. The CDR3 runs to 14 residues. The DNA of the CDR3 is TGCGCCAGCAGCCAAGGACTAGCGGGAGACGAGCAGTACTTC. Translation gives CASSQGLAGDEQYF.

This clonotype came up many times. V and J are TRBV20-1 and TRBJ2-7; TRBD2 matches at 9 bases. The CDR3 is 15 amino acids. Per the germline V gene, CDR1 is DFQATT and CDR2 is SNEGSKA (reference sequence). The ends lost 5 bases at V and 1 base at J; junction bases unmatched: 9. The CDR3 bases are TGCAGTGCTCAGGCTAGCGGGGCGAGTTCCTACGAGCAGTACTTC. This sequence encodes CSAQASGASSYEQYF.

This rearrangement joins TRBV9 to TRBJ1-1; unclear D gene. The ends were cut back, 5 bases at V and 2 bases at J, with 7 bases in the middle. The germline CDR1 and CDR2 sequences are SGDLS and YYNGEE. There are 12 residues in the CDR3. CDR3 region: CASSNTNTEAFF. CDR3 coding DNA: TGTGCCAGCAGTAACACCAACACTGAAGCTTTCTTT.

V gene TRBV4-3 combines with J gene TRBJ2-2, with no clear D. Between the trimmed V and J ends, which lost 1 base and 1 base, there was a span of 7 bases. Germline V lookup: CDR1 LGHNA, CDR2 YSLEER. The CDR3 covers 15 residues. This chain's CDR3 is CASSQVKQNTGELFF. CDR3 nucleotides: TGCGCCAGCAGCCAAGTGAAACAGAACACCGGGGAGCTGTTTTTT.

The chain employs TRBV2 and TRBJ2-2; 11 positions agree with TRBD2. Losses at the gene ends were 6 bases for V and 4 bases for J; bases not matched to a gene: 19. CDR3 length: 20 amino acids. Germline V gene sequence: CDR1 SNHLY, CDR2 FYNNEI. The CDR3 sequence: CASSVPEGFRGLAVTGELFF. CDR3 in DNA: TGTGCCAGCAGCGTCCCTGAAGGGTTTAGGGGACTAGCGGTCACCGGGGAGCTGTTTTTT.

This sequence joins TRBV5-1 and TRBJ2-7, with D maybe TRBD1 (6 bases). Germline assignment: CDR1 SGHRS and CDR2 YFSETQ. Trimming removed 2 bases at V and 0 bases at J, with 12 bases between. The CDR3 is 15 amino acids. CDR3 in amino acids: CASSFRGGSSYEQYF. Written as DNA, the CDR3 is TGCGCCAGCAGCTTTAGAGGGGGATCCTCCTACGAGCAGTACTTC.

J is TRBJ2-1 and V is TRBV6-6; D perhaps matches TRBD2 (5 bases). The CDR3 length is 12 residues. Trimming cost V 5 bases and J 9 bases, with 11 bases left between them. Germline V gives CDR1 MNHNY, CDR2 SVGAGI (reference sequence). CDR3 protein: CASSLSSLEQFF. The CDR3, as DNA: TGTGCCAGCAGTCTCTCTAGCCTTGAGCAGTTCTTC.

This sequence joins TRBV6-5 and TRBJ1-6; D is uncertain. V was trimmed by 4 bases and J by 9 bases, leaving 13 bases between them. CDR3 size: 14 residues. The germline CDR1 and CDR2 sequences are MNHEY and SVGAGI. The chain's CDR3 is CASSFNSLISPLHF. The CDR3 DNA follows: TGTGCCAGCAGTTTTAATTCTCTCATTTCACCCCTCCACTTT.

This rearrangement joins TRBV10-3 to TRBJ1-1; TRBD1 is a possible D gene (5 bases). This CDR3 is built from 13 residues. Germline V gene sequence: CDR1 ENHRY, CDR2 SYGVKD. The ends were cut back, 10 bases at V and 1 base at J, with 13 bases in the middle. CDR3 coding DNA: TGTGCCACCTCTGGGGGGTGGAACACTGAAGCTTTCTTT. It yields the protein CATSGGWNTEAFF.

This clonotype showed up many times. The chain has TRBV12-3 or TRBV12-4 and TRBJ2-2, with D perhaps being TRBD1 or TRBD2 (5 bases each). The V gene lost 3 bases and the J gene lost 4 bases, with 9 bases spanning the gap. CDR3 size: 14 residues. The chain's CDR3 is CASSFSGSTGELFF. The CDR3 bases are TGTGCCAGCAGTTTTTCAGGGAGCACCGGGGAGCTGTTTTTT.

V is TRBV11-2 and J is TRBJ2-1, with D unclear. The germline V gene has CDR1 SGHAT and CDR2 FQNNGV. The CDR3 loop spans 14 amino acids. The V gene lost 3 bases and the J gene lost 7 bases, with 13 bases spanning the gap. The chain's CDR3 is CASSLNSMVNEQFF. The CDR3 nucleotides read TGTGCCAGCAGCTTGAATAGTATGGTGAATGAGCAGTTCTTC.

This clonotype was observed a handful of times. This rearrangement joins TRBV20-1 to TRBJ2-7; D gene uncertain. V was trimmed by 2 bases and J by 3 bases, leaving 23 bases between them. The CDR3 sequence is 17 residues long. Germline V gene sequence: CDR1 DFQATT, CDR2 SNEGSKA (reference sequence). CDR3 sequence: CSARSSTNFPPFYEQYF. The CDR3 region has the DNA TGCAGTGCTAGATCTTCGACAAACTTCCCCCCTTTCTACGAGCAGTACTTC.

This clonotype was detected a few times. The chain couples TRBV20-1 to TRBJ1-2; D is possibly TRBD1 (6 bases). Germline lookup yields CDR1 DFQATT and CDR2 SNEGSKA (reference sequence). The length of the CDR3 is 16 residues. Trimming left V 0 bases short and J 4 bases short, with 18 bases between. For the CDR3, the DNA is TGCAGTGCTAGAGACCCCCTCGGTCTGGGGGCCTATGGCTACACCTTC. Translation: CSARDPLGLGAYGYTF.

V usage is TRBV6-1 and J usage is TRBJ2-3, with 9 bases aligning to TRBD1. This CDR3 has 13 residues. The V segment lost 6 bases and the J segment 4 bases; nucleotides outside the gene matches: 2. CDR1 and CDR2 from the germline V gene are MNHNS and SASEGT. This chain's CDR3 is CASRRTGADTQYF. In DNA form, the CDR3 reads TGTGCCAGCAGGCGGACAGGGGCAGATACGCAGTATTTT.

This clonotype was counted a few times. V and J are TRBV2 and TRBJ2-1; 7 bases are a match to TRBD1. Germline CDR1 and CDR2: SNHLY and FYNNEI. Unmatched junction bases numbered 11, after V lost 6 bases and J lost 0 bases. The CDR3 totals 17 residues. This CDR3 reads CASSPRGQPISYNEQFF. In nucleotides, the CDR3 is TGTGCCAGCAGCCCTAGGGGACAGCCGATCTCCTACAATGAGCAGTTCTTC.

This chain links TRBV24-1 with TRBJ2-2, with D possibly being TRBD1 (5 bases). Trimming took off 6 bases at V and 2 bases at J, with 6 bases between the two ends. Per germline, CDR1 KGHDR and CDR2 SFDVKD. The CDR3 spans 13 residues. The CDR3 nucleotides read TGTGCCACCAGTCAGGGTAACACCGGGGAGCTGTTTTTT. It translates to CATSQGNTGELFF.

This clonotype appeared a few times. The CDR3 loop is CASSLAGGFQETQYF. Written as DNA, the CDR3 is TGTGCCAGCAGCTTAGCGGGGGGGTTCCAAGAGACCCAGTACTTC. The chain is built from TRBV11-2 and TRBJ2-5; 8 nucleotides align to TRBD2. The germline V gene has CDR1 SGHAT and CDR2 FQNNGV. V lost 1 base and J lost 1; bases outside the gene matches: 2. This CDR3 contains 15 residues.

CDR3 DNA sequence: TGTGCCATCAGTGCCAGGGGATTCACAGATACGCAGTATTTT. It translates to CAISARGFTDTQYF. V gene TRBV10-3 combines with J gene TRBJ2-3; D is possibly TRBD1 (6 bases). This CDR3 has 14 residues. From germline, CDR1 is ENHRY and CDR2 SYGVKD. Trimming pared 4 bases from V and 2 bases from J, leaving 10 bases between.

Only a few counts were recorded for this clonotype. The V and J genes are TRBV19 and TRBJ2-1; 7 positions match TRBD2. Trimming took 3 bases from V and 2 from J; bases not matched to a gene: 4. The length of the CDR3 is 15 residues. The germline CDR1 and CDR2 sequences are LNHDA and SQIVND (reference sequence). The CDR3 spells CASSIQRGPYNEQFF. The CDR3 nucleotides read TGTGCCAGTAGTATCCAGCGGGGACCCTACAATGAGCAGTTCTTC. Supplemented by reference TRBV19 and TRBJ2-1, the full variable domain reads DGGITQSPKYLFRKEGQNVTLSCEQNLNHDAMYWYRQDPGQGLRLIYYSQIVNDFQKGDIAEGYSVSREKKESFPLTVTSAQKNPTAFYLCASSIQRGPYNEQFFGPGTRLTVL.

This clonotype has a handful of counts. The J gene is TRBJ2-5, the V gene TRBV9, with a tentative D call TRBD1 (6 bases). Germline-derived CDR1 and CDR2 are SGDLS and YYNGEE. V lost 0 bases to trimming and J lost 5 bases, with 23 bases between them. The CDR3 covers 18 residues. The chain's CDR3 is CASSVGAGALGYDETQYF. CDR3 nucleotide sequence: TGTGCCAGCAGCGTAGGGGCAGGGGCCCTCGGATACGACGAGACCCAGTACTTC.

This clonotype appeared a few times. The V gene is TRBV20-1, the J gene TRBJ2-5; D perhaps matches TRBD2 (5 bases). Germline V gives CDR1 DFQATT, CDR2 SNEGSKA (reference sequence). The V gene lost 2 bases and the J gene lost 5 bases, with 9 bases spanning the gap. This CDR3 spans 12 amino acids. CDR3 in DNA: TGCAGTGCTAGAACCCAGCGGGAGACCCAGTACTTC. Residues: CSARTQRETQYF.

The chain combines TRBV29-1 with TRBJ1-1, with 7 bases identical to TRBD1. Germline values: CDR1 SQVTM, CDR2 ANQGSEA. This CDR3 region has 15 residues. V shed 4 bases, J shed 5 bases, and the junction held 13 bases outside the gene matches. CDR3 coding DNA: TGCAGCGTTGTGCTACAGGGGCCTCGGTTTACTGAAGCTTTCTTT. It encodes CSVVLQGPRFTEAFF.

The chain employs TRBV24-1 and TRBJ2-7, with D perhaps TRBD1 or TRBD2 (5 bases each). This CDR3 is 16 amino acids long. With 4 bases removed from V and 3 bases from J, the gap between germline ends came to 18 bases. Germline V gene sequence: CDR1 KGHDR, CDR2 SFDVKD. The CDR3, as DNA: TGTGCCACCAGTGAATCTAAGGGACCGAAACTCTACGAGCAGTACTTC. Amino acid sequence: CATSESKGPKLYEQYF.